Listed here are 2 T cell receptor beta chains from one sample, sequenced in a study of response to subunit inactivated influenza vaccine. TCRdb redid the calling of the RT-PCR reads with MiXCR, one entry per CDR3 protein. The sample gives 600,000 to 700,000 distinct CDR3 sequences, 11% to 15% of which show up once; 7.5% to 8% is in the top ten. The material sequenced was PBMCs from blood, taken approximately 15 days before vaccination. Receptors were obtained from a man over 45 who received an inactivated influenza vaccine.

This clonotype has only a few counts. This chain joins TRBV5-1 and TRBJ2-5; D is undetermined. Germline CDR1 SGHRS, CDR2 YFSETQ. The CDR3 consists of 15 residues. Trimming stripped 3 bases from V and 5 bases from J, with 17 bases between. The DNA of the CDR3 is TGCGCCAGCAGCTCGGACGGACGGCCGACGGAGACCCAGTACTTC. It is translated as CASSSDGRPTETQYF.

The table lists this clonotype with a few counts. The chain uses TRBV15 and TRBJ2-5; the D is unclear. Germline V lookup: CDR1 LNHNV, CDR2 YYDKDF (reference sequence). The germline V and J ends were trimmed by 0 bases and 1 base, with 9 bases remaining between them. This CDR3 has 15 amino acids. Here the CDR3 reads CATSRDGLPQETQYF. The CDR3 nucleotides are TGTGCCACCAGCAGAGATGGGCTGCCCCAAGAGACCCAGTACTTC.